This entry concerns a single T cell receptor (beta chain). Its target is unknown. The data derive from a study of beta chain features in type 1 diabetes. Study as a whole: All of the samples together had 85 million to 140 million sorted cells examined.

Study-level results: Type 1 diabetes patients had TCRB CDR3s that were shorter (moderately but significantly so) in all four CD4+ subsets.

Isolated RNA was reverse transcribed in full, so expressed TCRB transcripts were sequenced. Sequenced by immunoSEQ multiplex PCR; TCRdb stores in-frame clones only, minus some. The sample includes about 280,000 clones, 15% of them seen just once. CDR1 is MGHRA and CDR2 is YSYEKL in the germline V gene. This CDR3 comprises 16 residues. Trimming pared 4 bases from V and 5 bases from J, leaving 20 bases between. V gene TRBV4-1 combines with J gene TRBJ2-5, with a weak D call TRBD1 (6 bases). Source material: naive CD4+ T cells from blood. This receptor was obtained from a man aged 18 to 30 with type 1 diabetes. The CDR3 loop reads CASSPRDKGRWETQYF. The CDR3 DNA follows: TGCGCCAGCAGCCCTCGGGACAAGGGGCGGTGGGAGACCCAGTACTTC.